This record covers a single T cell receptor (beta chain). The V gene lost 6 bases and the J gene lost 8 bases, with 21 bases spanning the gap. The CDR3 length is 16 residues. The germline CDR1 and CDR2 sequences are SGDLS and YYNGEE. This specimen belongs to a study of Ad26.COV2.S vaccination and SARS-CoV-2 variants. For the study at large: Ad26.COV2.S was injected intramuscularly once or twice, 56 days apart.

The sample's treatment: 15 to 20 received Ad26.COV2.S at low or high dose, single or two shots; about 5 received placebo; per-sample allocation not given. It was on day 63 after the first vaccine or placebo injection that samples were taken. Sequenced by immunoSEQ multiplex PCR; TCRdb stores in-frame clones only, minus some. The data contain about 410,000 clones, approximately 91% of them singletons. This receptor was identified in a person aged 18-60 years who received the Ad26.COV2.S COVID-19 vaccine or a placebo. Material: peripheral blood, obtained in a trial of Ad26.COV2.S vaccine versus placebo. This chain uses TRBV9 with TRBJ1-6, with no clear D. The CDR3 DNA follows: TGTGCCAGCACCCCACCCCCCAAGGGAACGGATTCACCCCTCCACTTT. This translates into CASTPPPKGTDSPLHF.